This T cell receptor (beta chain) was profiled in a study of blood T cell repertoires in COVID-19. For the study at large: Samples of COVID-19 (acute and convalescent) were obtained from the United States, Italy and Spain. T cells, B-cell-depleted T cells, or PBMCs supplied cDNA or gDNA.

Original data processing: From reference gene primer amplification, estimates of nucleated cell counts were derived. TCRdb's table, derived via immunoSEQ multiplex PCR, lists solely in-frame clones and lacks some. That table supplies the V and J calls and clone size; D and trimming were determined from the DNA. Of hundreds of thousands of clones listed, around 88% are singletons. The CDR3 covers 15 residues. Germline values: CDR1 LNHDA, CDR2 SQIVND (reference sequence). V gave up 1 base and J gave up 2 bases, with 12 bases separating them. The specimen was peripheral blood. The source of this sequence is a woman aged 45-65 years with acute or convalescent COVID-19. The J gene is TRBJ2-7, the V gene TRBV19; maybe TRBD2 (5 bases). The CDR3 sequence: CASSIGSGIAYEQYF. The CDR3 region has the DNA TGTGCCAGTAGTATAGGTTCCGGGATCGCCTACGAGCAGTACTTC.